These 17 T cell receptor beta chains were sequenced from one sample in a study of T cells in Graves' hyperthyroidism and ophthalmopathy. From RNA transcripts, TCR beta CDR3 regions were amplified. First-round RT-PCR with HTBI primers amplified the TCR CDR3 region. MiXCR was run by TCRdb on the multiplex PCR reads, yielding one entry per CDR3 protein. The sample carries roughly 500,000 distinct CDR3 sequences, approximately 49% recorded once. Sequencing was done on a sample of peripheral blood or thyroid tissue (not recorded which). The receptors stem from an adult woman with Graves' disease, either hyperthyroidism or ophthalmopathy (not recorded which).

This clonotype was seen a handful of times. This chain joins TRBV29-1 and TRBJ2-3; 7 bases map to TRBD2. This CDR3 spans 14 amino acids. The germline CDR1 and CDR2 sequences are SQVTM and ANQGSEA. V lost 4 bases, J lost 4 bases, and 8 bases stayed unmatched. For the CDR3, the DNA is TGCAGCGTTGGTGTGTCTAGCGGTGCAGATACGCAGTATTTT. This encodes CSVGVSSGADTQYF.

This clonotype has ten or more counts. The chain employs TRBV2 and TRBJ1-3; D uncertain. Germline CDR1 is SNHLY and CDR2 is FYNNEI. V was trimmed by 2 bases and J by 0 bases, leaving 14 bases between them. The CDR3 length is 17 residues. This CDR3 is CASSESGGPRSGNTIYF. Here the CDR3 DNA reads TGTGCCAGCAGTGAATCTGGTGGGCCCCGCTCTGGAAACACCATATATTTT.

The CDR3 here is CASSLRTGAAFSYGYTF. CDR3 coding DNA: TGTGCCAGCAGTTTGAGGACAGGGGCCGCGTTTAGTTATGGCTACACCTTC. The rearrangement uses TRBV12-3 or TRBV12-4 and TRBJ1-2; 9 bases line up with TRBD1. The CDR3 consists of 17 residues. V lost 3 bases, J lost 5 bases, and 13 bases stayed unmatched.

The chain combines TRBV7-2 with TRBJ2-5; 10 bases fit TRBD2. Germline CDR1 is SGHTA and CDR2 is FQGNSA. After removal of 6 bases from V and 6 bases from J, the junction contained 10 bases not matched to a gene. The length of the CDR3 is 15 residues. CDR3 bases: TGTGCCAGCAGTTACGAGGCTAGCGGGAGTAAGACCCAGTACTTC. Encoded protein: CASSYEASGSKTQYF.

CDR3 in DNA: TGTGCCAGCCGGGGACTAGCGGGCCGCTACGAGCAGTACTTC. Translating it yields CASRGLAGRYEQYF. The gene calls are TRBV2 and TRBJ2-7, with 12 positions matching TRBD2. Germline V CDR1 and CDR2: SNHLY, FYNNEI. J gave up 3 bases and V 8 bases, and 5 bases lay outside the gene matches. CDR3 length: 14 residues.

This clonotype has ten or more counts. The gene calls are TRBV7-2 and TRBJ2-7; 9 bases agree with TRBD1. With V trimmed by 4 bases and J by 7 bases, 8 bases remained unmatched. Looked up from germline, CDR1 is SGHTA and CDR2 is FQGNSA. The CDR3 loop spans 14 amino acids. The CDR3 coding sequence is TGTGCCAGCAGCTATCGGACAGGGGAAGGGGAGCAGTACTTC. Protein sequence: CASSYRTGEGEQYF.

The gene calls are TRBV19 and TRBJ1-1, with 8 bases matching TRBD1. Germline V CDR1 and CDR2: LNHDA, SQIVND (reference sequence). The V and J ends lost 5 bases and 1 base, in that order; junction bases with no gene match: 12. The CDR3 consists of 17 residues. CDR3 amino acids: CASSLPPGTGRNTEAFF. The CDR3 DNA follows: TGTGCCAGTAGTCTTCCTCCCGGGACAGGCCGGAACACTGAAGCTTTCTTT.

The chain links TRBV7-9 to TRBJ1-4, with 10 positions matching TRBD1. The V gene's germline CDR1 is SEHNR and CDR2 FQNEAQ (reference sequence). The CDR3 sequence is 15 residues long. The J segment lost 2 bases and the V segment lost 5 bases, leaving 2 bases of the junction unmatched. The CDR3 region has the DNA TGTGCCAGCAGCACGGGACAGGGGACTAATGAAAAACTGTTTTTT. It yields the protein CASSTGQGTNEKLFF.

Worth noting for this clonotype: Possible read error: a much larger clone is one base away. This rearrangement joins TRBV6-5 to TRBJ1-1, with TRBD1 matching 7 bases. The CDR3 is 15 residues long. After removal of 2 bases from V and 1 base from J, the junction contained 4 bases not matched to a gene. Germline V gene data show CDR1 as MNHEY and CDR2 as SVGAGI. The DNA for the CDR3 is TGTGCCAGCAGTTACGGGACAGCCACGAACACTGAAGCTTTCTTT. Its translation is CASSYGTATNTEAFF.

This chain uses TRBV24-1 with TRBJ2-2, with 10 bases aligning to TRBD2. The germline CDR1 and CDR2 sequences are KGHDR and SFDVKD. The CDR3 contains 13 residues. The CDR3 DNA reads TGTGCTGAGCGGGAGGGCCGTTCCGGGGAGCTGTTTTTT. Protein product: CAEREGRSGELFF.

The chain carries TRBV7-8 and TRBJ2-3; D gene ambiguous. This CDR3 contains 14 residues. The germline CDR1 and CDR2 sequences are SGHVS and FQNEAQ. V was clipped by 3 bases and J by 2 bases, with 9 bases between them. The CDR3 region is CASSLTAATDTQYF. The CDR3 nucleotides read TGTGCCAGCAGCTTGACTGCTGCCACAGATACGCAGTATTTT.

V usage is TRBV7-9 and J usage is TRBJ2-5; perhaps TRBD2 as D (6 bases). Germline loops: CDR1 SEHNR, CDR2 FQNEAQ (reference sequence). The V and J ends lost 5 bases and 0 bases respectively, with 10 bases between them. The CDR3 is made up of 14 amino acids. The CDR3 DNA reads as TGTGCCAGCAGCGCCCGGGACTACCAAGAGACCCAGTACTTC. Residues: CASSARDYQETQYF.

In its sample, this clonotype was seen a few times. The chain couples TRBV7-9 to TRBJ2-7; no clear D. The end of the DNA is better explained by TRBJ2-1, so the J call may be wrong. The CDR3 runs 15 residues. Germline CDR1 is SEHNR and CDR2 is FQNEAQ (reference sequence). DNA for the CDR3: TGTGCCAGCAGCACCAGTTTACCTTTTTACAATGAGCAGTTCTTC. Translation: CASSTSLPFYNEQFF.

This clonotype turned up a few times. The chain has TRBV10-3 and TRBJ1-5; 9 positions agree with TRBD1. CDR3 length: 16 amino acids. CDR1 is ENHRY, CDR2 SYGVKD, per germline. Trimming cost V 4 bases and J 4 bases; bases outside gene matches: 8. The CDR3 sequence: CAISARGQGWNQPQHF. The DNA for the CDR3 is TGTGCCATCAGTGCTCGAGGACAGGGGTGGAATCAGCCCCAGCATTTT.

This clonotype was counted a few times. This chain connects TRBV2 to TRBJ2-7, with 9 bases that match TRBD2. Germline V gene lookup returns CDR1 SNHLY and CDR2 FYNNEI. V gave up 9 bases and J gave up 4 bases; unmatched junction bases: 7. This CDR3 is built from 13 residues. The CDR3 spells CASYAGGVYEQYF. CDR3 sequence (DNA): TGTGCCAGTTATGCGGGAGGGGTGTACGAGCAGTACTTC.

The genes are TRBV29-1 and TRBJ2-7, with 10 positions matching TRBD2. V gave up 3 bases and J gave up 5 bases; unmatched junction bases: 7. Germline V gene lookup returns CDR1 SQVTM and CDR2 ANQGSEA. CDR3 size: 14 residues. The CDR3 bases are TGCAGCGTTGAGGGGCTAGCGGGGGCCGACGAGCAGTACTTC. Protein sequence: CSVEGLAGADEQYF.

This clonotype was picked up a small number of times. The rearrangement uses TRBV25-1 and TRBJ1-5; D not resolved. Trimming stripped 2 bases from V and 0 bases from J, with 5 bases between. There are 14 residues in the CDR3. Looked up from germline, CDR1 is MGHDK and CDR2 is SYGVNS. CDR3 protein: CASSEPYSNQPQHF. The CDR3 DNA follows: TGTGCCAGCAGTGAACCGTATAGCAATCAGCCCCAGCATTTT.